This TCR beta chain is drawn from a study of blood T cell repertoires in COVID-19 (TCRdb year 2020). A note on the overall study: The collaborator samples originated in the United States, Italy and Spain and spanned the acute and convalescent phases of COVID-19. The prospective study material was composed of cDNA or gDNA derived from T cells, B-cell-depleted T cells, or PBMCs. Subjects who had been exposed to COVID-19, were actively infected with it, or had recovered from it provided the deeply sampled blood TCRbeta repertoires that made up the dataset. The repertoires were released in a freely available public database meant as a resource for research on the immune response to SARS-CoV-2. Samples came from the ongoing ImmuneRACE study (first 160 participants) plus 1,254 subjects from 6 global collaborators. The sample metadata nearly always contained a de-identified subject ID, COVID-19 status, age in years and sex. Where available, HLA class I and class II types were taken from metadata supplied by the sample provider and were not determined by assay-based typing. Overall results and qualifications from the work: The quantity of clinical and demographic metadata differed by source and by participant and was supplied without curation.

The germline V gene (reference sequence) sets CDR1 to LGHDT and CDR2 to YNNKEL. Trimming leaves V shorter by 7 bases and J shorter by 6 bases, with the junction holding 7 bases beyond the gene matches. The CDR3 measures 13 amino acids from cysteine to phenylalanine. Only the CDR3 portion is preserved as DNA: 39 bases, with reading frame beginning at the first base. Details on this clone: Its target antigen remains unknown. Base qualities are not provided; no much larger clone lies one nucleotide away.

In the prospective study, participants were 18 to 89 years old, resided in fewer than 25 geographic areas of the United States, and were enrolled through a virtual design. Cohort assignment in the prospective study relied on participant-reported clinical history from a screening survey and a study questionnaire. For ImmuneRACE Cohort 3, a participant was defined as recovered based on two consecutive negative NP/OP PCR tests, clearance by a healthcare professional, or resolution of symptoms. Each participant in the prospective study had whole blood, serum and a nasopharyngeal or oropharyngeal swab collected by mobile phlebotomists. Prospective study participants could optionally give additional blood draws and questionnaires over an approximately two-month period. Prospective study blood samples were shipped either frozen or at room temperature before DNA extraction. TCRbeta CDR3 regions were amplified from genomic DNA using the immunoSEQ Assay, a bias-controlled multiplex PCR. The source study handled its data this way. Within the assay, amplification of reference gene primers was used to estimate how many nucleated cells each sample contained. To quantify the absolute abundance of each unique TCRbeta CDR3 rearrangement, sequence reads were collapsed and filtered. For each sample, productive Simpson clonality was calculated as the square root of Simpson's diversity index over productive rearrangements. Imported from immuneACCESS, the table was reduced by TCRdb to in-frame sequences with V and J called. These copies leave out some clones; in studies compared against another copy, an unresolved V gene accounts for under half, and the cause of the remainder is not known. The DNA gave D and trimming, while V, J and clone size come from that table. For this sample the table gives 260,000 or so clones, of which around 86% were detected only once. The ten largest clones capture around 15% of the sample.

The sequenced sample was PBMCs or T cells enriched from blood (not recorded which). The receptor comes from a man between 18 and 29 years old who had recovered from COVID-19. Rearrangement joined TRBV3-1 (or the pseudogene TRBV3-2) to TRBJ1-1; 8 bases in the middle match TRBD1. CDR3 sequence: CASNTGGQSEAFF. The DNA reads TGTGCCAGCAATACAGGGGGGCAATCTGAAGCTTTCTTT.